This T cell receptor beta chain was found in a study of T cells in Graves' hyperthyroidism and ophthalmopathy. Study observations and caveats: Most clonotypes expanded in the thyroid (above 0.001) were also present in blood.

The CDR3 is 13 residues long. The ends were cut back, 4 bases at V and 2 bases at J, with 11 bases in the middle. Germline V gives CDR1 SQVTM, CDR2 ANQGSEA. This clonotype was counted many times. Its cognate antigen is unknown. Hyperthyroidism, newly diagnosed and lasting under 2 months, affected patients aged 18 to 65. Amplification of TCR beta CDR3 regions was performed using RNA transcripts as template. The primer set for the first-round RT-PCR of the TCR CDR3 was HTBI. Via MiXCR, TCRdb re-called the multiplex PCR reads, giving one row per CDR3 protein. Of fewer than 750,000 distinct CDR3 sequences listed, 40% to 55% are singletons.

The rearrangement joins TRBV29-1 to TRBJ1-2, with TRBD1 as a possible D gene (6 bases). The sample comprised peripheral blood or thyroid tissue (not recorded which). This clonotype originated in a woman aged 18-29 years with Graves' hyperthyroidism. The CDR3 loop reads CSVVRGENYGYTF. In nucleotides, the CDR3 is TGCAGCGTTGTAAGGGGGGAGAACTATGGCTACACCTTC.